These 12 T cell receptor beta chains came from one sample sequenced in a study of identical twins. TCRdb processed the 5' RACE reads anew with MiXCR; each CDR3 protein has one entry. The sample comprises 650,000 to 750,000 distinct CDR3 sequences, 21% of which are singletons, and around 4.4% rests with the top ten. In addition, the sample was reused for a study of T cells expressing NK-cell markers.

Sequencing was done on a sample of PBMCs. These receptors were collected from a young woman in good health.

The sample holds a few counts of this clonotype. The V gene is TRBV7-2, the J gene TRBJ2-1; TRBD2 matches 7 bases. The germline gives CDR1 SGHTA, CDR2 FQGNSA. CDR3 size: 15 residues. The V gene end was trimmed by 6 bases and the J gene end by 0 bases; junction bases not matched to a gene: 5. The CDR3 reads CASSSRGSSYNEQFF. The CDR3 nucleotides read TGTGCCAGCAGTTCGCGGGGGAGCTCCTACAATGAGCAGTTCTTC.

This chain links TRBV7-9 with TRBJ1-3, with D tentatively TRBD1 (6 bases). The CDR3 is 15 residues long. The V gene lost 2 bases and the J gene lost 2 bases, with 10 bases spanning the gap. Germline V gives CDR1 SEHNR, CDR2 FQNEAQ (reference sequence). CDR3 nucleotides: TGTGCCAGCAGCTTAACAGGGCCCGCTGGAAACACCATATATTTT. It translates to CASSLTGPAGNTIYF.

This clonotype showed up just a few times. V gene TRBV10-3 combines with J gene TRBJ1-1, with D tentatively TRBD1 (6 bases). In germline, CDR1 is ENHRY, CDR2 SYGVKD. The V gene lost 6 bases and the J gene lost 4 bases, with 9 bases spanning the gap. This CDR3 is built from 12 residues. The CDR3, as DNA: TGTGCCATCAGGGGGGCTAGCACTGAAGCTTTCTTT. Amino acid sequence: CAIRGASTEAFF.

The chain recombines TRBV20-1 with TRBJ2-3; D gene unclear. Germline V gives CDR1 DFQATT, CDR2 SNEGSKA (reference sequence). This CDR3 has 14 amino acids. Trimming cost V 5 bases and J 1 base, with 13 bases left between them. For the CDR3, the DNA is TGCAGTGCTGCCCTCCCCGGTGGCACAGATACGCAGTATTTT. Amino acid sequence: CSAALPGGTDTQYF.

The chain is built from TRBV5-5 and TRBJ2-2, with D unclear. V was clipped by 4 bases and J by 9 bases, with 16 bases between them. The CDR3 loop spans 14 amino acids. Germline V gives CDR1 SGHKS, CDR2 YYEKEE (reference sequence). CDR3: CASSLGHPSWELFF. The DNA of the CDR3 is TGTGCCAGCAGCCTCGGTCATCCCTCCTGGGAGCTGTTTTTT.

The CDR3 nucleotides are TGCAGTGCTAGATCGGGGGGAGGAGGCTATGGCTACACCTTC. This encodes CSARSGGGGYGYTF. This rearrangement joins TRBV20-1 to TRBJ1-2, with D perhaps TRBD1 (5 bases). CDR3 length: 14 amino acids. The germline V gene has CDR1 DFQATT and CDR2 SNEGSKA (reference sequence). Trimming pared 2 bases from V and 4 bases from J, leaving 14 bases between.

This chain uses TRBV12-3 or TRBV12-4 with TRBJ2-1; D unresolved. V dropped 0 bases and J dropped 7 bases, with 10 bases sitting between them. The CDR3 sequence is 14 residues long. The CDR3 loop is CASSLAGSKNEQFF. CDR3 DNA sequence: TGTGCCAGCAGTTTAGCAGGGTCGAAGAATGAGCAGTTCTTC.

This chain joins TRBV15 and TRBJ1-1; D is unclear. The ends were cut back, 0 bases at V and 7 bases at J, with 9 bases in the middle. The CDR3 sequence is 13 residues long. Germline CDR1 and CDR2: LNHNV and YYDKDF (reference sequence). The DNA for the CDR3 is TGTGCCACCAGCAGAGATGAGGGAATTGAAGCTTTCTTT. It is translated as CATSRDEGIEAFF.

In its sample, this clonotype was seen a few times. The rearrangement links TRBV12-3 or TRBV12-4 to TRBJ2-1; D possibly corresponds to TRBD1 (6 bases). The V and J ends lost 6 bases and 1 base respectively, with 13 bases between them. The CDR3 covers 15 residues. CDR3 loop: CASRRGGTSYNEQFF. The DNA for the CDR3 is TGTGCCAGCAGACGAGGGGGTACATCCTACAATGAGCAGTTCTTC.

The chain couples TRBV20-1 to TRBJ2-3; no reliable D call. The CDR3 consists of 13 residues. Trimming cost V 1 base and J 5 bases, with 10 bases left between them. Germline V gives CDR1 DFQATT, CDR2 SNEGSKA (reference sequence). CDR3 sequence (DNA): TGCAGTGCTAGAGGGGCGGCTCGAGATACGCAGTATTTT. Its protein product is CSARGAARDTQYF.

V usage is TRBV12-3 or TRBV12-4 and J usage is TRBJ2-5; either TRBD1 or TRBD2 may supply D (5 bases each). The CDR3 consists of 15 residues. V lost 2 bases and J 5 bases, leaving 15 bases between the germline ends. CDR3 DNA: TGTGCCAGCAGTTTACCAGACAAAGGGGACGAGACCCAGTACTTC. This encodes CASSLPDKGDETQYF.

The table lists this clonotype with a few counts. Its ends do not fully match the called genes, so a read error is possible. CDR3 region: CALSPGLGTENTQYF. The CDR3 DNA reads as TGTGCCCTCAGTCCGGGACTCGGTACGGAGAATACGCAGTATTTT. This chain connects TRBV10-3 to TRBJ2-3; D is possibly TRBD2 (6 bases). The germline V gene has CDR1 ENHRY and CDR2 SYGVKD. The CDR3 contains 15 residues.